This entry lists 23 T cell receptor beta chains sequenced from one sample in a study of spatial heterogeneity in lung cancer. Study findings and constraints: How many expanded intratumoral alpha and beta TCRs were present tracked the tumor mutation count, which was a count of nonsynonymous mutations.

TCRdb reprocessed the 5' RACE reads via MiXCR and lists one record per CDR3 protein. The sample lists under 7,500 distinct CDR3 sequences, roughly 12% occurring once. Indicated time point: sample taken at primary tumor resection. These receptors' antigens are unknown. Sequencing was performed on lung tumor tissue, taken at surgery. These receptors originate from a female donor with early-stage non-small cell lung cancer.

This CDR3 reads CASSLRRRTSTDTQYF. The CDR3 DNA reads as TGTGCCAGCAGTTTACGTCGGCGGACTAGCACAGATACGCAGTATTTT. The genes are TRBV12-3 or TRBV12-4 and TRBJ2-3; tentative D call: TRBD2 (5 bases). Trimming left V 2 bases short and J 0 bases short, with 12 bases between. The CDR3 runs to 16 residues.

This clonotype was observed many times. This sequence joins TRBV20-1 and TRBJ1-2, with D perhaps TRBD1 (6 bases). The germline gives CDR1 DFQATT, CDR2 SNEGSKA (reference sequence). V dropped 6 bases and J dropped 4 bases, with 18 bases sitting between them. CDR3 length: 14 residues. The CDR3 is CSAGWTANFYGYTF. Here the CDR3 DNA reads TGCAGTGCGGGCTGGACAGCAAATTTCTATGGCTACACCTTC.

This clonotype is judged medium-sized. This chain uses TRBV12-3 or TRBV12-4 with TRBJ2-1; 12 bases match TRBD2. This CDR3 region has 17 residues. V trimming: 6 bases; J trimming: 3 bases; junction bases outside the gene matches: 9. CDR3 loop: CASSRLAGAAGYNEQFF. The DNA for the CDR3 is TGTGCCAGCAGCCGACTAGCGGGAGCAGCTGGCTACAATGAGCAGTTCTTC.

In this sample, this clonotype turned up many times. V usage is TRBV12-3 or TRBV12-4 and J usage is TRBJ1-2, with D possibly being TRBD1 (5 bases). CDR3 length: 15 residues. Trimming cost V 6 bases and J 5 bases, with 19 bases left between them. Written as DNA, the CDR3 is TGTGCCAGCAGCCCCGGGACCGCAGCTAGGTATGGCTACACCTTC. It yields the protein CASSPGTAARYGYTF.

This clonotype rates as medium-sized. This rearrangement joins TRBV11-3 to TRBJ1-1, with D possibly being TRBD1 (5 bases). CDR3 length equals 16 residues. V shed 5 bases and J shed 1 base, with 17 bases lying between them. From germline, CDR1 is SGHNT and CDR2 YENEEA. This chain's CDR3 is CASSLGTETRNTEAFF. The CDR3, as DNA: TGTGCCAGCAGCCTGGGGACCGAAACCCGGAACACTGAAGCTTTCTTT.

This clonotype occurred many times. J is TRBJ2-1 and V is TRBV7-9, with 9 bases identical to TRBD1. V was pared by 4 bases and J by 7 bases, with 8 bases of the junction left unmatched. This CDR3 is 15 amino acids long. Germline CDR1 SEHNR, CDR2 FQNEAQ (reference sequence). This chain's CDR3 is CASSSLDRGINEQFF. The DNA for the CDR3 is TGTGCCAGCAGCTCCCTGGACAGGGGAATAAATGAGCAGTTCTTC.

This clonotype was seen at least ten times. V gene TRBV4-1 combines with J gene TRBJ2-7; a possible D gene is TRBD2 (6 bases). Trimming cost V 1 base and J 2 bases, with 15 bases left between them. CDR1 is MGHRA, CDR2 YSYEKL, per germline. This CDR3 contains 16 residues. CDR3 nucleotides: TGCGCCAGCAGCCAAGCGGGTGGGAGGCGGGCCTACGAGCAGTACTTC. Residues: CASSQAGGRRAYEQYF.

Sample share makes this clonotype medium-sized. J is TRBJ1-2 and V is TRBV27, with 10 bases that match TRBD1. V lost 6 bases to trimming and J lost 7 bases; unmatched junction nucleotides: 5. CDR1 MNHEY and CDR2 SMNVEV come from the germline V gene (reference sequence). This CDR3 is built from 13 residues. This chain's CDR3 is CASSYRDRGGYTF. The DNA for the CDR3 is TGTGCCAGCAGCTACCGGGACAGGGGTGGCTACACCTTC.

This clonotype is medium-sized in the sample. The V and J genes are TRBV28 and TRBJ2-2, with 12 bases identical to TRBD2. With 11 bases clipped from V and 4 bases from J, the junction kept 8 bases outside the gene matches. The CDR3 runs 15 residues. Germline loops: CDR1 MDHEN, CDR2 SYDVKM. In nucleotides, the CDR3 is TGTGCCGCGGGTGGACTAGCGGGGTCCACCGGGGAGCTGTTTTTT. Protein: CAAGGLAGSTGELFF.

This clonotype was seen ten or more times. The chain has TRBV7-2 and TRBJ2-7; 10 bases fit TRBD2. V gave up 4 bases and J gave up 1 base; unmatched junction bases: 7. There are 16 residues in the CDR3. Germline values: CDR1 SGHTA, CDR2 FQGNSA. The CDR3 bases are TGTGCCAGCAGCTCGTGGTCTAGCGGGGGATCCTACGAGCAGTACTTC. Amino acid sequence: CASSSWSSGGSYEQYF.

At least ten counts were recorded for this clonotype. The CDR3 coding sequence is TGTGCCAGCACCAAATCTAGCACAGATACGCAGTATTTT. It encodes CASTKSSTDTQYF. The genes are TRBV27 and TRBJ2-3; unclear D gene. V lost 7 bases and J lost 0, with 8 bases in between. This CDR3 comprises 13 residues. Germline lookup yields CDR1 MNHEY and CDR2 SMNVEV (reference sequence).

This clonotype has at least ten counts. The rearrangement joins TRBV11-2 to TRBJ2-2; D gene uncertain. Looked up from germline, CDR1 is SGHAT and CDR2 is FQNNGV. The length of the CDR3 is 15 residues. V was trimmed by 2 bases and J by 4 bases, leaving 11 bases between them. The CDR3 spells CASSLLLNPTGELFF. The CDR3 DNA is TGTGCCAGCAGCTTACTTCTAAATCCCACCGGGGAGCTGTTTTTT.

This clonotype was detected ten times or more. This CDR3 is CASSSPGLAYTGELFF. The DNA for the CDR3 is TGTGCCAGCAGTTCCCCGGGACTAGCTTACACCGGGGAGCTGTTTTTT. The gene calls are TRBV28 and TRBJ2-2; the match to TRBD2 covers 9 bases. CDR3 length: 16 amino acids. Germline loops: CDR1 MDHEN, CDR2 SYDVKM. Trimming took 4 bases from V and 3 from J; bases not matched to a gene: 6.

This clonotype ranks as medium-sized (0.01 to 0.1%). The V gene is TRBV11-2, the J gene TRBJ2-3; D is uncertain. There are 15 residues in the CDR3. Trimming shortened V by 5 bases and J by 1 base, and 13 bases separated the two germline ends. CDR1 SGHAT and CDR2 FQNNGV come from the germline V gene. The CDR3 region has the DNA TGTGCCAGCAGCCCCGTTAGCCGCGGCACAGATACGCAGTATTTT. It yields the protein CASSPVSRGTDTQYF.

In its sample, this clonotype ranks as large. The chain couples TRBV10-1 to TRBJ2-1; 9 positions agree with TRBD2. CDR1 WNHNN and CDR2 SYGVQD come from the germline V gene (reference sequence). The CDR3 is 15 amino acids. V trimming: 0 bases; J trimming: 8 bases; junction bases outside the gene matches: 5. For the CDR3, the DNA is TGCGCCAGCAGTGAGTCCCTAGCGGGGAGGCATGAGCAGTTCTTC. The encoded protein is CASSESLAGRHEQFF.

By sample share, this clonotype is medium-sized. The chain has TRBV5-5 and TRBJ2-7, with 11 bases matching TRBD2. The CDR3 length is 15 residues. J was trimmed by 2 bases and V by 4 bases; bases with no gene match: 5. Germline V CDR1 and CDR2: SGHKS, YYEKEE (reference sequence). For the CDR3, the DNA is TGTGCCAGCAGCACCCTAGCGGGAGGCCCCTACGAGCAGTACGTC. It codes for CASSTLAGGPYEQYV.

This clonotype is medium-sized in the sample. This chain joins TRBV6-2 or TRBV6-3 and TRBJ2-1; 15 nucleotides align to TRBD2. The V and J ends lost 8 bases and 7 bases, in that order; junction bases with no gene match: 6. The CDR3 is 15 amino acids. Germline V gene lookup returns CDR1 MNHEY and CDR2 SVGEGT. The CDR3: CASRTSGRALNEQFF. CDR3 nucleotides: TGTGCCAGCCGGACTAGCGGGAGGGCTTTGAATGAGCAGTTCTTC.

The sample holds many counts of this clonotype. The CDR3: CASSKLGTSGIYEQFF. For the CDR3, the DNA is TGTGCCAGCAGCAAGCTAGGGACTAGCGGGATCTATGAGCAGTTCTTC. The V and J genes are TRBV6-5 and TRBJ2-1; 13 nucleotides line up with TRBD2. The CDR3 is made up of 16 amino acids. CDR1 is MNHEY, CDR2 SVGAGI, per germline. J gave up 8 bases and V 6 bases, and 10 bases lay outside the gene matches.

By its share, this clonotype is medium-sized. The chain recombines TRBV6-1 with TRBJ2-5; D remains ambiguous. Germline lookup yields CDR1 MNHNS and CDR2 SASEGT. V was shortened by 5 bases and J by 4 bases, with 14 bases between the two germline ends. There are 14 residues in the CDR3. In DNA form, the CDR3 reads TGTGCCAGCAGTTCCCCGACTTCCGGAGAGACCCAGTACTTC. Its protein is CASSSPTSGETQYF.

V gene TRBV5-6 combines with J gene TRBJ2-2; D call uncertain. This CDR3 comprises 12 residues. Germline CDR1 SGHDT, CDR2 YYEEEE. V dropped 2 bases and J dropped 4 bases, with 3 bases sitting between them. CDR3 nucleotide sequence: TGTGCCAGCAGCTTCAGCACCGGGGAGCTGTTTTTT. Translation: CASSFSTGELFF.

The chain joins TRBV9 to TRBJ2-1, with D hard to call. V lost 4 bases to trimming and J lost 4 bases, with 9 bases between them. The CDR3 has 13 amino acids. CDR1 and CDR2 from the germline V gene are SGDLS and YYNGEE. CDR3 DNA: TGTGCCAGCAGCTCGCTTGGGTACAATGAGCAGTTCTTC. Translated, it gives CASSSLGYNEQFF.

By sample share, this clonotype is medium-sized (0.01 to 0.1%). J is TRBJ2-7 and V is TRBV11-2, with 8 nucleotides matching TRBD1. The V segment lost 5 bases and the J segment 2 bases; nucleotides outside the gene matches: 2. This CDR3 comprises 13 residues. Germline-derived CDR1 and CDR2 are SGHAT and FQNNGV. The DNA for the CDR3 is TGTGCCAGCAGCCCGGACAGGGCCTACGAGCAGTACTTC. Encoded protein: CASSPDRAYEQYF.

Ten or more counts support this clonotype. V usage is TRBV4-1 and J usage is TRBJ2-7, with 8 bases identical to TRBD2. The CDR3 covers 16 residues. Per germline, CDR1 MGHRA and CDR2 YSYEKL. J was trimmed by 2 bases and V by 0 bases; bases with no gene match: 6. The CDR3 reads CASSQEPHGRAYEQYF. CDR3 nucleotides: TGCGCCAGCAGCCAAGAGCCCCACGGGAGGGCCTACGAGCAGTACTTC.